This T cell receptor (beta chain) was found in a study of blood T cell repertoires in COVID-19. Overall study context: Spain, Italy and the United States supplied samples that represented acute and convalescent COVID-19. PBMCs, B-cell-depleted T cells, or T cells provided the cDNA or gDNA that made up the material.

CDR3 length: 14 residues. Trimming took 0 bases from V and 4 from J; bases not matched to a gene: 3. Per germline, CDR1 LGHNA and CDR2 YNFKEQ. In the original workflow: Amplification of reference gene primers provided the estimated nucleated cell counts. Method: immunoSEQ multiplex PCR; TCRdb's copy keeps in-frame clones and lacks some. The DNA gave D and trimming, while V, J and clone size come from that table. The top ten clones hold over 2% of a sample with a few hundred thousand clones, 86% of them seen once. The sequenced material came from peripheral blood. V and J are TRBV4-2 and TRBJ2-7; 7 nucleotides align to TRBD2. The TCR originated in a young man who had recovered from COVID-19. The CDR3 sequence: CASSQDLADYEQYF. The CDR3 nucleotides read TGTGCCAGCAGCCAAGATCTAGCGGATTACGAGCAGTACTTC.